This T cell receptor beta chain is drawn from a study of T cell repertoires in cytomegalovirus infection. Turning to the study itself: TCR beta signatures that were public indicated CMV infection and matching HLA type.

Worth noting for this clonotype: Its antigen is as yet unknown.

Study-wide results and limits: Cumulative frequency of public TCR beta families picked out carriers of CMV plus the relevant HLA. The ex vivo response was dominated by HLA-C-restricted CMV-specific TCR beta clonotypes.

MiXCR was run by TCRdb on the reads, yielding one entry per CDR3 protein. The table shows 150,000 to 200,000 distinct CDR3 sequences, with about 21% occurring only once. Germline CDR1 reads SGHNT; CDR2 reads YENEEA. V was clipped by 0 bases and J by 6 bases; unmatched bases: 1. The CDR3 length is 14 residues. The chain couples TRBV11-3 to TRBJ2-7; 11 nucleotides line up with TRBD1. The TCR comes from a human donor in good health (CMV status not recorded). Some clones in this sample may be carry-over from other donors' samples. The sequencing input was PBMCs. The chain's CDR3 is CASSLEGTGGEQYF. DNA for the CDR3: TGTGCCAGCAGCTTAGAGGGGACAGGGGGCGAGCAGTACTTC.